The 30 T cell receptor beta chains reported below all come from one sample, sequenced in a study of T-cell reconstitution after alpha-beta-depleted transplantation in children. Unique molecular identifiers were incorporated during preparation of the TCRbeta library. TCRdb reprocessed the PCR reads with MiXCR, giving one entry per CDR3 protein. Of some 830,000 distinct CDR3 sequences listed, roughly 15% are singletons. The material was PBMCs, mostly from graft donor cells, obtained 360 days after TCRalphabeta/CD19-depleted stem cell transplant. The receptors here all came from a male patient aged 10 to 17 who had a stem cell transplant for acute lymphoblastic leukemia, so the T cells may come from the graft donor.

The DNA of the CDR3 is TGCGCCAGCAGCTTGGCACGGCCGCTCCAAGAGACCCAGTACTTC. Its translation: CASSLARPLQETQYF. The rearrangement links TRBV5-1 to TRBJ2-5; no clear D. The germline V and J ends were trimmed by 0 bases and 1 base, with 10 bases remaining between them. This CDR3 is built from 15 residues. In germline, CDR1 is SGHRS, CDR2 YFSETQ.

This clonotype was counted between two and nine times. This chain joins TRBV5-1 and TRBJ2-5; D unclear. The V gene's germline CDR1 is SGHRS and CDR2 YFSETQ. This CDR3 is 15 amino acids long. V was cut by 0 bases and J by 4 bases, with 13 bases left in between. This CDR3 is CASSLGGSLAETQYF. CDR3 DNA sequence: TGCGCCAGCAGCTTGGGTGGTAGTTTAGCAGAGACCCAGTACTTC.

This clonotype appeared a few times. The V and J genes are TRBV10-1 and TRBJ2-3; no firm D call. CDR3 length: 13 amino acids. CDR1 is WNHNN, CDR2 SYGVQD, per germline (reference sequence). V gave up 6 bases and J gave up 0 bases, with 7 bases separating them. CDR3 region: CASSRSSTDTQYF. The CDR3 DNA reads TGCGCCAGCAGCCGTTCTAGCACAGATACGCAGTATTTT.

The chain recombines TRBV9 with TRBJ2-7, with 12 bases lining up with TRBD2. Germline V CDR1 and CDR2: SGDLS, YYNGEE. The CDR3 runs to 17 residues. V trimming: 3 bases; J trimming: 1 base; junction bases outside the gene matches: 8. The DNA for the CDR3 is TGTGCCAGCAGCGCCCAGACTAGCGGGAGAGGTTCCTACGAGCAGTACTTC. It translates to CASSAQTSGRGSYEQYF. Complete variable domain (other parts from reference TRBV9 and TRBJ2-7): DSGVTQTPKHLITATGQRVTLRCSPRSGDLSVYWYQQSLDQGLQFLIQYYNGEERAKGNILERFSAQQFPDLHSELNLSSLELGDSALYFCASSAQTSGRGSYEQYFGPGTRLTVT.

This clonotype was observed at least ten times. The CDR3 bases are TGTGCCAGCAGCGCCGGAACGGGACGCGATACCCTGAGCTCCTACAATGAGCAGTTCTTC. It translates to CASSAGTGRDTLSSYNEQFF. The J gene is TRBJ2-1, the V gene TRBV11-1; D tentatively reads TRBD1 or TRBD2 (5 bases each). CDR3 size: 20 residues. The V and J ends lost 5 bases and 0 bases respectively, with 26 bases between them. Germline V gene data show CDR1 as SGHAT and CDR2 as FQDESV (reference sequence).

The chain has TRBV4-1 and TRBJ1-2; D is unclear. V was pared by 0 bases and J by 0 bases, with 5 bases between. The germline V gene has CDR1 MGHRA and CDR2 YSYEKL. The CDR3 runs 14 residues. CDR3 loop: CASSQDRANYGYTF. As DNA, the CDR3 is TGCGCCAGCAGCCAAGACAGAGCTAACTATGGCTACACCTTC.

The chain combines TRBV4-1 with TRBJ2-7; tentatively, D is TRBD2 (6 bases). The V gene lost 2 bases and the J gene lost 6 bases, with 17 bases spanning the gap. Germline CDR1 MGHRA, CDR2 YSYEKL. This CDR3 has 15 residues. DNA for the CDR3: TGCGCCAGCAGCCAACACCGGGACTTGGGGCGCGAGCAGTACTTC. Protein: CASSQHRDLGREQYF.

The rearrangement uses TRBV6-4 and TRBJ1-2, with D unclear. The V and J ends lost 3 bases and 7 bases respectively, with 21 bases between them. The CDR3 spans 16 residues. The germline CDR1 and CDR2 sequences are MRHNA and SNTAGT. Written as DNA, the CDR3 is TGTGCCAGCAGTGATGTGGCAGAAAGGCGAGTAGTTGGCTACACCTTC. Translating gives CASSDVAERRVVGYTF.

This clonotype was seen only a few times. This chain joins TRBV4-1 and TRBJ1-1, with D perhaps TRBD1 (6 bases). CDR3 length: 16 residues. Per germline, CDR1 MGHRA and CDR2 YSYEKL. V lost 6 bases and J 3 bases, leaving 20 bases between the germline ends. CDR3 protein: CASRLGTARGDTEAFF. The DNA for the CDR3 is TGCGCCAGCAGATTGGGGACGGCCAGGGGAGACACTGAAGCTTTCTTT.

This clonotype was observed a handful of times. The V gene is TRBV7-6, the J gene TRBJ2-1, with D tentatively TRBD2 (6 bases). Germline V CDR1 and CDR2: SGHVS, FNYEAQ. Trimming left V 5 bases short and J 9 bases short, with 11 bases between. The CDR3 totals 12 residues. In nucleotides, the CDR3 is TGTGCCAGCAGCACAAGCGGGCTTGAGCAGTTCTTC. This gives the protein CASSTSGLEQFF.

The chain uses TRBV7-9 and TRBJ2-1; the D gene is possibly TRBD2 (6 bases). The V gene's germline CDR1 is SEHNR and CDR2 FQNEAQ (reference sequence). This CDR3 has 15 amino acids. The V gene lost 5 bases and the J gene lost 8 bases, with 19 bases spanning the gap. In DNA, the CDR3 is TGTGCCAGCAGCCCCCTGGGGTCGGGGGAGGATGAGCAGTTCTTC. Its translation is CASSPLGSGEDEQFF.

In this sample, this clonotype turned up a few times. The junction differs from germline at one of its ends, possibly a read error. The chain is built from TRBV2 and TRBJ2-3; the D is unclear. In germline, CDR1 is SNHLY, CDR2 FYNNEI. The length of the CDR3 is 13 residues. DNA for the CDR3: TGTGCCAGCAGAGAAGAGAGCACAGATACGCAGTATTTT. Translating gives CASREESTDTQYF.

The rearrangement uses TRBV3-1 and TRBJ2-1; a weak D match, TRBD2 (6 bases). With 7 bases removed from V and 5 bases from J, the gap between germline ends came to 15 bases. This CDR3 region has 14 residues. Looked up from germline, CDR1 is LGHDT and CDR2 is YNNKEL (reference sequence). The CDR3 loop reads CASTAFLANNEQFF. The CDR3, as DNA: TGTGCCAGCACCGCTTTTCTAGCGAACAATGAGCAGTTCTTC.

This clonotype was detected a few times. The V gene is TRBV7-3, the J gene TRBJ2-2; D possibly corresponds to TRBD2 (5 bases). V was trimmed by 4 bases and J by 9 bases, leaving 12 bases between them. There are 13 residues in the CDR3. CDR1 is SGHTA, CDR2 FQGTGA, per germline. CDR3 protein: CASSSRTARELFF. CDR3 bases: TGTGCCAGCAGCTCCCGGACTGCCCGGGAGCTGTTTTTT.

This chain joins TRBV12-2 and TRBJ2-1; TRBD2 is the table's D call, not checked against the DNA. TRBV12-2 represents a pseudogene. The CDR3 spans 15 residues. This CDR3 reads CASRLPSGEGTEQFF. CDR3 coding DNA: TGTGCAAGTCGCCTTCCTAGCGGGGAGGGCACTGAGCAGTTCTTC.

J is TRBJ2-1 and V is TRBV9; 9 bases map to TRBD1. This CDR3 contains 15 residues. After removal of 3 bases from V and 7 bases from J, the junction contained 8 bases not matched to a gene. Germline V gives CDR1 SGDLS, CDR2 YYNGEE. The CDR3 DNA follows: TGTGCCAGCAGCGCCGGGACAGGGATTAGAAATGAGCAGTTCTTC. Amino acid sequence: CASSAGTGIRNEQFF.

As regards this clonotype: The conserved closing phenylalanine or tryptophan is absent in this CDR3, likely reflecting a read error. This chain joins TRBV28 and TRBJ2-6, with D uncertain. Between the trimmed V and J ends, which lost 6 bases and 2 bases, there was a span of 11 bases. Germline assignment: CDR1 MDHEN and CDR2 SYDVKM. This CDR3 is 15 amino acids long. The CDR3 loop reads CASSPPGPGANVLTL. The CDR3 DNA reads TGTGCCAGCAGCCCCCCCGGCCCTGGGGCCAACGTCCTGACTCTC.

This clonotype has just a few counts. V gene TRBV29-1 combines with J gene TRBJ2-7, with 7 bases identical to TRBD1. Germline CDR1 reads SQVTM; CDR2 reads ANQGSEA. The CDR3 covers 15 residues. V dropped 8 bases and J dropped 2; count of bases not matched to a gene: 15. The CDR3 nucleotides are TGCAGCATCACAACAGGGGTCTTGCCGCCCTACGAGCAGTACTTC. This sequence encodes CSITTGVLPPYEQYF.

This chain connects TRBV24-1 to TRBJ2-1; TRBD2 agrees at 8 bases. The germline gives CDR1 KGHDR, CDR2 SFDVKD. This CDR3 has 16 residues. Germline trimming cut 5 bases from V and 8 bases from J; bases unmatched to any gene: 13. The CDR3 nucleotides read TGTGCCACCAGTGGGGGGAAAGCGGGAGTACTCTATGAGCAGTTCTTC. This gives the protein CATSGGKAGVLYEQFF.

The chain carries TRBV5-1 and TRBJ2-5; D remains ambiguous. The CDR3 has 14 amino acids. The V end lost 1 base, the J end lost 5 bases, and 12 bases lay between the germline ends. Germline V CDR1 and CDR2: SGHRS, YFSETQ. CDR3 region: CASSLPGASETQYF. DNA for the CDR3: TGCGCCAGCAGCTTGCCCGGAGCTTCGGAGACCCAGTACTTC.

V gene TRBV15 combines with J gene TRBJ2-7, with a weak D call TRBD2 (5 bases). Germline CDR1 is LNHNV and CDR2 is YYDKDF (reference sequence). Trimming removed 8 bases at V and 4 bases at J, with 12 bases between. The CDR3 consists of 12 residues. The CDR3 region is CATGGGVYEQYF. The CDR3 DNA follows: TGTGCCACCGGAGGAGGAGTTTACGAGCAGTACTTC.

The chain links TRBV5-1 to TRBJ1-2; 10 bases line up with TRBD1. The germline V gene encodes CDR1 SGHRS and CDR2 YFSETQ. With 0 bases clipped from V and 6 bases from J, the junction kept 5 bases outside the gene matches. This CDR3 spans 15 amino acids. As DNA, the CDR3 is TGCGCCAGCAGCTTGGCCGGGACAGGGGCGGATGGCTACACCTTC. Translating it yields CASSLAGTGADGYTF.

There are a few counts of this clonotype. This rearrangement joins TRBV5-1 to TRBJ2-1; the match to TRBD2 covers 7 bases. The CDR3 sequence is 13 residues long. The V gene end was trimmed by 3 bases and the J gene end by 3 bases; junction bases not matched to a gene: 0. In germline, CDR1 is SGHRS, CDR2 YFSETQ. CDR3 region: CASSWDYYNEQFF. Written as DNA, the CDR3 is TGCGCCAGCAGCTGGGACTACTACAATGAGCAGTTCTTC.

This clonotype was detected many times. The rearrangement joins TRBV29-1 to TRBJ2-5; D uncertain. The CDR3 extends over 13 amino acids. The germline gives CDR1 SQVTM, CDR2 ANQGSEA. V gave up 0 bases and J gave up 4 bases, with 9 bases separating them. In DNA form, the CDR3 reads TGCAGCGTTGAAGATTACTCGGGAGAGACCCAGTACTTC. Protein: CSVEDYSGETQYF.

The sample holds a few counts of this clonotype. The V gene is TRBV6-1, the J gene TRBJ1-1; D unresolved. V lost 1 base to trimming and J lost 6 bases, with 15 bases between them. The CDR3 consists of 15 residues. The germline V gene encodes CDR1 MNHNS and CDR2 SASEGT. Here the CDR3 DNA reads TGTGCCAGCAGTGAAGGGGAGCGGTTTTGGTCTGAAGCTTTCTTT. It encodes CASSEGERFWSEAFF.

This sequence joins TRBV29-1 and TRBJ2-3; D is possibly TRBD1 or TRBD2 (5 bases each). The CDR3 is made up of 14 amino acids. The germline gives CDR1 SQVTM, CDR2 ANQGSEA. Trimming took 6 bases from V and 1 from J, leaving 14 bases between them. The CDR3 reads CSVGDPWGTDTQYF. In DNA form, the CDR3 reads TGCAGCGTAGGGGACCCGTGGGGCACAGATACGCAGTATTTT.

The chain couples TRBV5-1 to TRBJ2-1; 9 bases align to TRBD1. Germline CDR1 is SGHRS and CDR2 is YFSETQ. The CDR3 runs to 12 residues. V trimming: 2 bases; J trimming: 13 bases; junction bases outside the gene matches: 4. In DNA form, the CDR3 reads TGCGCCAGCAGCTTCGACAGGGGGGGACAGTTCTTC. Translation: CASSFDRGGQFF. The full variable domain, rest sourced from reference TRBV5-1 and TRBJ2-1, is KAGVTQTPRYLIKTRGQQVTLSCSPISGHRSVSWYQQTPGQGLQFLFEYFSETQRNKGNFPGRFSGRQFSNSRSEMNVSTLELGDSALYLCASSFDRGGQFFGPGTRLTVL.

This clonotype was picked up a small number of times. The genes are TRBV7-2 and TRBJ2-1, with TRBD1 matching 10 bases. Germline V gene lookup returns CDR1 SGHTA and CDR2 FQGNSA. After removal of 1 base from V and 7 bases from J, the junction contained 7 bases not matched to a gene. The CDR3 length is 16 residues. CDR3 in amino acids: CASSLGWDRGMNEQFF. In DNA form, the CDR3 reads TGTGCCAGCAGCTTAGGGTGGGACAGGGGAATGAATGAGCAGTTCTTC.

This clonotype was picked up a small number of times. J is TRBJ2-3 and V is TRBV4-2; TRBD2 might be the D (7 bases). CDR3 length: 17 amino acids. V dropped 0 bases and J dropped 9 bases, with 22 bases sitting between them. The germline gives CDR1 LGHNA, CDR2 YNFKEQ. Written as DNA, the CDR3 is TGTGCCAGCAGCCAAGATGCGGGGGCAGCCCCCTCCGAGACGCAGTATTTT. Encoded protein: CASSQDAGAAPSETQYF.

This clonotype was seen only a few times. CDR3 in DNA: TGTGCCAGCAGCGTGGGACTAGCGGGAGGGCCAGGAGATACGCAGTATTTT. It translates to CASSVGLAGGPGDTQYF. The J gene is TRBJ2-3, the V gene TRBV7-3; the match to TRBD2 covers 16 bases. Germline V gene sequence: CDR1 SGHTA, CDR2 FQGTGA. CDR3 length: 17 residues. The trim removed 5 bases at V and 5 bases at J, leaving 7 bases unmatched.